The rows below give T cell receptor beta chains drawn from one sample of a study of blood T cell repertoires in COVID-19. The method was immunoSEQ multiplex PCR; TCRdb's version includes in-frame clones alone and lacks a portion of them. The table lists approximately 210,000 clones, 75% to 90% of them singletons. The sequencing sample was made of PBMCs or T cells enriched from blood (not recorded which). These receptors were collected from a woman aged 25 to 39 who had recovered from COVID-19. Both conserved end residues are part of each CDR3. A D gene is named only where the DNA matches it firmly. Clone size, where shown, is once, few, many, or a class for clones that have expanded.

j_call: TRBJ2-3
clone_size: .
d_call: TRBD2
v_call: TRBV7-9
cdr3_aa: CASSPGSGSGRVGTDTQYF
cdr3_nt: TGTGCCAGCAGCCCTGGGTCGGGTAGCGGGAGAGTCGGCACAGATACGCAGTATTTT

j_call: TRBJ2-1
clone_size: .
d_call: TRBD2
v_call: TRBV18
cdr3_aa: CASSPPTSGPNEQFF
cdr3_nt: TGTGCCAGCTCACCACCGACTAGCGGGCCGAATGAGCAGTTCTTC

j_call: TRBJ1-1
clone_size: .
d_call: TRBD1
v_call: TRBV11-3
cdr3_aa: CASRQQGPDTEAFF
cdr3_nt: TGTGCCAGCAGGCAACAGGGGCCCGACACTGAAGCTTTCTTT

j_call: TRBJ2-5
clone_size: .
d_call: .
v_call: TRBV11-2
cdr3_aa: CASSLVPTQTQYF
cdr3_nt: TGTGCCAGCAGCTTAGTGCCGACTCAGACCCAGTACTTC

j_call: TRBJ1-1
clone_size: .
d_call: .
v_call: TRBV4-1
cdr3_aa: CASSPLTGRTTNTEAFF
cdr3_nt: TGCGCCAGCAGCCCACTTACCGGGCGGACAACGAACACTGAAGCTTTCTTT

j_call: TRBJ2-7
clone_size: .
d_call: TRBD2
v_call: TRBV6-6
cdr3_aa: CASSRPSGLADAYEQYF
cdr3_nt: TGTGCCAGCAGTCGACCCAGTGGGCTAGCGGACGCCTACGAGCAGTACTTC

j_call: TRBJ1-3
clone_size: .
d_call: .
v_call: TRBV30
cdr3_aa: CAWNVGGAEGNTIYF
cdr3_nt: TGTGCCTGGAATGTTGGGGGCGCGGAAGGAAACACCATATATTTT

j_call: TRBJ2-3
clone_size: .
d_call: TRBD2
v_call: TRBV5-1
cdr3_aa: CASSPQEAGGTDTQYF
cdr3_nt: TGCGCCAGCAGCCCCCAGGAAGCGGGGGGCACAGATACGCAGTATTTT

j_call: TRBJ1-1
clone_size: .
d_call: .
v_call: TRBV19
cdr3_aa: CASSIRDSLNPPQAISMAFF
cdr3_nt: TGTGCCAGTAGTATTAGAGACAGCCTTAATCCCCCCCAAGCTATATCGATGGCTTTCTTT

j_call: TRBJ1-2
clone_size: .
d_call: .
v_call: TRBV30
cdr3_aa: CAWSVQAGIYGYTF
cdr3_nt: TGTGCCTGGAGTGTCCAGGCGGGGATCTATGGCTACACCTTC

j_call: TRBJ1-3
clone_size: .
d_call: .
v_call: TRBV7-9
cdr3_aa: CAVTFSGNTIYF
cdr3_nt: TGTGCCGTCACTTTTTCTGGAAACACCATATATTTT

j_call: TRBJ2-1
clone_size: .
d_call: TRBD1
v_call: TRBV11-3
cdr3_aa: CASSRGGQFRNEQFF
cdr3_nt: TGTGCCAGCAGCCGAGGGGGACAGTTTCGCAATGAGCAGTTCTTC

j_call: TRBJ2-1
clone_size: .
d_call: TRBD2
v_call: TRBV13
cdr3_aa: CASSDQQTSGTSIDEQFF
cdr3_nt: TGTGCCAGCAGTGACCAACAAACCTCCGGGACTAGCATCGATGAGCAGTTCTTC

j_call: TRBJ2-3
clone_size: .
d_call: .
v_call: TRBV9
cdr3_aa: CASSPRGGASTDTQYF
cdr3_nt: TGTGCCAGCAGCCCTAGAGGAGGGGCTAGCACAGATACGCAGTATTTT

j_call: TRBJ2-7
clone_size: .
d_call: .
v_call: TRBV7-2
cdr3_aa: CASSLFRYEQYF
cdr3_nt: TGTGCCAGCAGCTTATTCCGGTACGAGCAGTACTTC

j_call: TRBJ2-7
clone_size: .
d_call: TRBD1
v_call: TRBV19
cdr3_aa: CASSSGTGLSYEQYF
cdr3_nt: TGTGCCAGTAGTTCCGGGACAGGTTTATCTTACGAGCAGTACTTC

j_call: TRBJ1-2
clone_size: .
d_call: .
v_call: TRBV15
cdr3_aa: CATSPRQSIYGYTF
cdr3_nt: TGTGCCACCAGCCCCCGTCAAAGCATTTATGGCTACACCTTC

j_call: TRBJ2-5
clone_size: .
d_call: TRBD1
v_call: TRBV7-3
cdr3_aa: CASSLGQPGETQYF
cdr3_nt: TGTGCCAGCAGTTTGGGACAGCCTGGGGAGACCCAGTACTTC

j_call: TRBJ1-2
clone_size: .
d_call: TRBD1
v_call: TRBV5-5
cdr3_aa: CASSRDPGQVGYTF
cdr3_nt: TGTGCCAGCAGCCGAGACCCTGGACAGGTTGGCTACACCTTC

j_call: TRBJ2-1
clone_size: .
d_call: TRBD2
v_call: TRBV2
cdr3_aa: CASKSLAGDEQFF
cdr3_nt: TGTGCCAGCAAAAGTCTAGCGGGGGATGAGCAGTTCTTC

j_call: TRBJ2-2
clone_size: .
d_call: .
v_call: TRBV30
cdr3_aa: CAWTLAEDTGELFF
cdr3_nt: TGTGCCTGGACGCTCGCGGAAGACACCGGGGAGCTGTTTTTT

j_call: TRBJ2-1
clone_size: few
d_call: TRBD2
v_call: TRBV6-2/TRBV6-3
cdr3_aa: CASSSTGTSFNEQFF
cdr3_nt: TGTGCCAGCAGTTCGACCGGGACTAGCTTCAATGAGCAGTTCTTC

j_call: TRBJ1-6
clone_size: .
d_call: .
v_call: TRBV10-3
cdr3_aa: CAISESAGVYNSPLHF
cdr3_nt: TGTGCCATCAGTGAGTCGGCAGGTGTCTATAATTCACCCCTCCACTTT

j_call: TRBJ2-1
clone_size: .
d_call: .
v_call: TRBV6-5
cdr3_aa: CASSPGTNSYNEQFF
cdr3_nt: TGTGCCAGCAGTCCCGGGACAAACTCCTACAATGAGCAGTTCTTC

j_call: TRBJ2-7
clone_size: few
d_call: TRBD2
v_call: TRBV6-2/TRBV6-3
cdr3_aa: CASSSGRASVEQYF
cdr3_nt: TGTGCCAGCAGTAGCGGGAGGGCCTCGGTCGAGCAGTACTTC

j_call: TRBJ2-7
clone_size: .
d_call: .
v_call: TRBV9
cdr3_aa: CASSAWDSQSSYEQYF
cdr3_nt: TGTGCCAGCAGCGCATGGGACTCCCAGAGCTCCTACGAGCAGTACTTC

j_call: TRBJ1-1
clone_size: once
d_call: TRBD1
v_call: TRBV24-1
cdr3_aa: CATSRQGYSEAFF
cdr3_nt: TGTGCCACCAGCCGACAGGGGTACTCTGAAGCTTTCTTT

j_call: TRBJ1-1
clone_size: .
d_call: .
v_call: TRBV6-2/TRBV6-3
cdr3_aa: CASSYSPGTGGEAFF
cdr3_nt: TGTGCCAGCAGTTACTCGCCCGGGACGGGAGGTGAAGCTTTCTTT

j_call: TRBJ2-3
clone_size: .
d_call: TRBD1
v_call: TRBV4-3
cdr3_aa: CASSRGQGADTQYF
cdr3_nt: TGCGCCAGCAGCCGAGGACAGGGGGCAGATACGCAGTATTTT

j_call: TRBJ2-1
clone_size: .
d_call: .
v_call: TRBV25-1
cdr3_aa: CASSEGGFYNEQFF
cdr3_nt: TGTGCCAGCAGTGAAGGGGGCTTCTACAATGAGCAGTTCTTC

j_call: TRBJ1-6
clone_size: .
d_call: .
v_call: TRBV27
cdr3_aa: CASSLSKSGSYNSPLHF
cdr3_nt: TGTGCCAGCAGTTTATCGAAGTCAGGCTCCTATAATTCACCCCTCCACTTT

j_call: TRBJ1-2
clone_size: once
d_call: .
v_call: TRBV14
cdr3_aa: CASSQERTFGYTF
cdr3_nt: TGTGCCAGCAGCCAAGAACGGACATTTGGCTACACCTTC

j_call: TRBJ2-1
clone_size: .
d_call: TRBD2
v_call: TRBV27
cdr3_aa: CASSLSLSLTSFEQFF
cdr3_nt: TGTGCCAGCAGTTTATCTCTCTCCCTGACTAGCTTTGAGCAGTTCTTC

j_call: TRBJ1-6
clone_size: .
d_call: .
v_call: TRBV7-9
cdr3_aa: CASSPTSEVSPLHF
cdr3_nt: TGTGCCAGCAGCCCCACCTCGGAGGTTTCACCCCTCCACTTT

j_call: TRBJ2-5
clone_size: few
d_call: TRBD1
v_call: TRBV2
cdr3_aa: CASSDRGRRETQYF
cdr3_nt: TGTGCCAGCAGCGACAGGGGGCGCCGGGAGACCCAGTACTTC

j_call: TRBJ1-4
clone_size: .
d_call: TRBD1
v_call: TRBV11-3
cdr3_aa: CASSSQGLEKLFF
cdr3_nt: TGTGCCAGCAGCTCACAGGGGTTGGAAAAACTGTTTTTT

j_call: TRBJ2-7
clone_size: .
d_call: TRBD1
v_call: TRBV5-4
cdr3_aa: CASSQDRASYEQYF
cdr3_nt: TGTGCCAGCAGCCAGGACAGGGCATCCTACGAGCAGTACTTC

j_call: TRBJ1-4
clone_size: .
d_call: TRBD1
v_call: TRBV7-8
cdr3_aa: CASSLERTGGYREKLFF
cdr3_nt: TGTGCCAGCAGCTTAGAGCGAACAGGGGGTTATCGTGAAAAACTGTTTTTT

j_call: TRBJ2-7
clone_size: .
d_call: .
v_call: TRBV12-3/TRBV12-4
cdr3_aa: CASSLERSYEQYF
cdr3_nt: TGTGCCAGCAGTTTAGAGCGGAGCTACGAGCAGTACTTC

j_call: TRBJ1-2
clone_size: .
d_call: .
v_call: TRBV10-3
cdr3_aa: CAIRKDSSDYGYTF
cdr3_nt: TGTGCCATCAGGAAGGACAGTTCGGACTATGGCTACACCTTC

j_call: TRBJ1-1
clone_size: .
d_call: .
v_call: TRBV7-9
cdr3_aa: CASSTGNTEAFF
cdr3_nt: TGTGCCAGCAGCACAGGGAACACTGAAGCTTTCTTT

j_call: TRBJ1-6
clone_size: .
d_call: TRBD1
v_call: TRBV7-9
cdr3_aa: CASSLSPGTGDNSPLHF
cdr3_nt: TGTGCCAGCAGCTTAAGTCCCGGGACAGGAGACAATTCACCCCTCCACTTT

j_call: TRBJ2-7
clone_size: .
d_call: TRBD1
v_call: TRBV4-3
cdr3_aa: CASSQRTGGTYEQYF
cdr3_nt: TGCGCCAGCAGCCAGCGGACAGGGGGCACGTACGAGCAGTACTTC

j_call: TRBJ2-5
clone_size: medium-sized
d_call: .
v_call: TRBV7-8
cdr3_aa: CASSLLVQETQYF
cdr3_nt: TGTGCCAGCAGCTTATTAGTACAAGAGACCCAGTACTTC

j_call: TRBJ1-2
clone_size: .
d_call: .
v_call: TRBV7-2
cdr3_aa: CASTQTGSGIYGYTF
cdr3_nt: TGTGCCAGCACCCAAACGGGTTCGGGGATATATGGCTACACCTTC

j_call: TRBJ1-1
clone_size: .
d_call: .
v_call: TRBV19
cdr3_aa: CASSPAGGRSTEAFF
cdr3_nt: TGTGCCAGTAGTCCGGCCGGCGGGCGTAGCACTGAAGCTTTCTTT

j_call: TRBJ2-7
clone_size: few
d_call: .
v_call: TRBV4-2
cdr3_aa: CASSQEDYRYEQYF
cdr3_nt: TGTGCCAGCAGCCAAGAGGACTACCGCTACGAGCAGTACTTC

j_call: TRBJ1-2
clone_size: once
d_call: .
v_call: TRBV3-1/TRBV3-2
cdr3_aa: CASSSVRGSYGYTF
cdr3_nt: TGTGCCAGCAGCTCTGTCAGGGGATCCTATGGCTACACCTTC

j_call: TRBJ1-1
clone_size: .
d_call: .
v_call: TRBV7-2
cdr3_aa: CASSLSGMNTEAFF
cdr3_nt: TGTGCCAGCAGCTTATCAGGGATGAACACTGAAGCTTTCTTT

j_call: TRBJ1-1
clone_size: .
d_call: .
v_call: TRBV18
cdr3_aa: CASSPPRRTEAFF
cdr3_nt: TGTGCCAGCTCACCACCGAGGAGGACTGAAGCTTTCTTT

j_call: TRBJ1-1
clone_size: .
d_call: TRBD1
v_call: TRBV6-2/TRBV6-3
cdr3_aa: CASSHHPAGQGVVFF
cdr3_nt: TGTGCCAGCAGCCACCACCCCGCGGGACAGGGGGTTGTTTTCTTT

j_call: TRBJ2-5
clone_size: .
d_call: .
v_call: TRBV7-2
cdr3_aa: CASSLNSGETQYF
cdr3_nt: TGTGCCAGCAGCTTAAACAGCGGGGAGACCCAGTACTTC

j_call: TRBJ1-6
clone_size: once
d_call: .
v_call: TRBV23-1
cdr3_aa: CASSRRGGNSPLHF
cdr3_nt: TGCGCCAGCAGTAGGAGGGGCGGTAATTCACCCCTCCACTTT

j_call: TRBJ1-5
clone_size: .
d_call: .
v_call: TRBV30
cdr3_aa: CAWSTISSEAQHF
cdr3_nt: TGTGCCTGGAGTACCATCTCGTCGGAGGCCCAGCATTTT

j_call: TRBJ1-2
clone_size: .
d_call: TRBD1
v_call: TRBV9
cdr3_aa: CASSAGQRAYGYTF
cdr3_nt: TGTGCCAGCAGCGCGGGACAGAGGGCCTATGGCTACACCTTC

j_call: TRBJ1-4
clone_size: .
d_call: .
v_call: TRBV6-5
cdr3_aa: CASSSGASVNEKLFF
cdr3_nt: TGTGCCAGCAGCTCTGGAGCTTCAGTTAATGAAAAACTGTTTTTT

j_call: TRBJ2-1
clone_size: .
d_call: TRBD2
v_call: TRBV29-1
cdr3_aa: CSVRLAGGNEQFF
cdr3_nt: TGCAGCGTCCGCCTAGCGGGGGGTAATGAGCAGTTCTTC